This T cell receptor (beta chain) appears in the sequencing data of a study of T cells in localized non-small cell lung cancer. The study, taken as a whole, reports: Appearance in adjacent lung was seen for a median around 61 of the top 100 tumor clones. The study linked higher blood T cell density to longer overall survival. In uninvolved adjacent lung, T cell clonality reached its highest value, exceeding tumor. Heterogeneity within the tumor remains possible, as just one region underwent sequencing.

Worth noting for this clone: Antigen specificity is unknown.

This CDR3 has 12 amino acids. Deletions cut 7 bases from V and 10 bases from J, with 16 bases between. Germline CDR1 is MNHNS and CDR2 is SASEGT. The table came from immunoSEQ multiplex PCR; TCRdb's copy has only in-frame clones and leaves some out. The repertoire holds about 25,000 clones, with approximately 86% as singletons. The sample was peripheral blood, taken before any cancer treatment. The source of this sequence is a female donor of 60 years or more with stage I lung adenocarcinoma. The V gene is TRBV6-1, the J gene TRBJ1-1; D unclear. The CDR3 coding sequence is TGTGCCAGCACCACTGCGGGCTATTCAGCTTTCTTT. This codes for CASTTAGYSAFF.